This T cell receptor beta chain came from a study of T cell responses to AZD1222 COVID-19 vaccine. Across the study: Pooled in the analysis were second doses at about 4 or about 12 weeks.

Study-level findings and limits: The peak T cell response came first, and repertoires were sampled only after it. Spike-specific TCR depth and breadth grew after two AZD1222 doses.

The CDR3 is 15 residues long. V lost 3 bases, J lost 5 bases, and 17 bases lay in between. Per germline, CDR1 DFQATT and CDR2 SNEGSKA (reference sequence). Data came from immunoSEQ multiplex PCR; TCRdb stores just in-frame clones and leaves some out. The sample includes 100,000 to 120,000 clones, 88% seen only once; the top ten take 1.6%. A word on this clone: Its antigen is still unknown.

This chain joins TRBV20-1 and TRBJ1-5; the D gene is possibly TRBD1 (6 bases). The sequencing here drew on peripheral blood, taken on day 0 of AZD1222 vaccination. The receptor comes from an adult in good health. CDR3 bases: TGCAGTGCTAGTACAGGGAGAGTTTGGTATCAGCCCCAGCATTTT. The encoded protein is CSASTGRVWYQPQHF.